A single sample is the source of the 25 T cell receptor beta chains below, sequenced in a study of siplizumab effects on memory and regulatory T cells. Some clones are missing from TCRdb's copy, which holds only in-frame ones; the method was immunoSEQ multiplex PCR. This table holds about 100,000 clones, around 92% found once. The sample consisted of CD4+ T cells sorted from blood. The receptors stem from a human donor in good health.

The chain uses TRBV9 and TRBJ2-2; no clear D gene. Trimming cost V 4 bases and J 3 bases, with 16 bases left between them. This CDR3 has 16 amino acids. Germline V gene lookup returns CDR1 SGDLS and CDR2 YYNGEE. CDR3 protein: CASSTQDGPYTGELFF. CDR3 in DNA: TGTGCCAGCAGCACTCAGGACGGTCCGTACACCGGGGAGCTGTTTTTT.

The chain combines TRBV10-3 with TRBJ1-1; TRBD1 matches 8 bases. Losses at the gene ends were 6 bases for V and 8 bases for J; bases not matched to a gene: 8. This CDR3 spans 13 amino acids. Germline V gene data show CDR1 as ENHRY and CDR2 as SYGVKD. The CDR3 region has the DNA TGTGCCATCAGCGCCAGGGGGCGAGGGGAAGCTTTCTTT. Translating it yields CAISARGRGEAFF.

This clone has just one count. The chain uses TRBV9 and TRBJ2-2; D unclear. The CDR3 consists of 14 residues. Per germline, CDR1 SGDLS and CDR2 YYNGEE. The germline V and J ends were trimmed by 0 bases and 0 bases, with 3 bases remaining between them. CDR3 DNA sequence: TGTGCCAGCAGCGTAGTCCCGAACACCGGGGAGCTGTTTTTT. Translated, it gives CASSVVPNTGELFF. The whole variable domain, filled in from reference TRBV9 and TRBJ2-2, reads DSGVTQTPKHLITATGQRVTLRCSPRSGDLSVYWYQQSLDQGLQFLIQYYNGEERAKGNILERFSAQQFPDLHSELNLSSLELGDSALYFCASSVVPNTGELFFGEGSRLTVL.

A single count supports this clone. This chain connects TRBV27 to TRBJ2-2, with TRBD1 identical over 9 bases. CDR1 is MNHEY, CDR2 SMNVEV, per germline (reference sequence). This CDR3 region has 18 residues. The ends lost 5 bases at V and 5 bases at J; junction bases unmatched: 15. CDR3 in amino acids: CASSDLRGQGARTGELFF. DNA of the CDR3: TGTGCCAGCAGTGACCTCCGGGGACAGGGAGCGAGGACCGGGGAGCTGTTTTTT.

The chain employs TRBV15 and TRBJ1-1; D perhaps matches TRBD1 (5 bases). In germline, CDR1 is LNHNV, CDR2 YYDKDF (reference sequence). The CDR3 is 15 residues long. Trimming took off 3 bases at V and 5 bases at J, with 16 bases between the two ends. The CDR3, as DNA: TGTGCCACCAGCAGTCTCAACCCGGGGCAGACTGAAGCTTTCTTT. Translated: CATSSLNPGQTEAFF.

The chain joins TRBV10-3 to TRBJ1-3; D not resolved. This CDR3 has 15 residues. The V end was cut by 6 bases, the J end by 2 bases, with 14 bases between. The germline gives CDR1 ENHRY, CDR2 SYGVKD. The CDR3 reads CAIRKKGIPGNTIYF. DNA for the CDR3: TGTGCCATCAGGAAAAAGGGTATCCCTGGAAACACCATATATTTT.

The genes are TRBV5-1 and TRBJ1-2; D is unclear. V was trimmed by 0 bases and J by 4 bases, leaving 7 bases between them. CDR3 length: 13 amino acids. Germline V gives CDR1 SGHRS, CDR2 YFSETQ. The CDR3 nucleotides read TGCGCCAGCAGCTTGGGGGAGGTCTATGGCTACACCTTC. Translated, it gives CASSLGEVYGYTF.

V is TRBV2 and J is TRBJ1-6, with unresolved D. The CDR3 sequence is 14 residues long. V shed 4 bases and J shed 4 bases, with 8 bases lying between them. Germline CDR1 and CDR2: SNHLY and FYNNEI. This CDR3 is CASSVGVYNSPLHF. The CDR3, as DNA: TGTGCCAGCAGTGTCGGAGTTTATAATTCACCCCTCCACTTT.

V and J are TRBV18 and TRBJ1-1, with 8 bases fitting TRBD1. This CDR3 region has 14 residues. Germline-derived CDR1 and CDR2 are KGHSH and LQKENI. The V and J ends lost 2 bases and 8 bases, in that order; junction bases with no gene match: 7. The CDR3 DNA reads as TGTGCCAGCTCACCAGACAGGGGATATGCGGAAGCTTTCTTT. It yields the protein CASSPDRGYAEAFF. Full variable domain (missing parts from reference TRBV18 and TRBJ1-1): NAGVMQNPRHLVRRRGQEARLRCSPMKGHSHVYWYRQLPEEGLKFMVYLQKENIIDESGMPKERFSAEFPKEGPSILRIQQVVRGDSAAYFCASSPDRGYAEAFFGQGTRLTVV.

The rearrangement joins TRBV20-1 to TRBJ2-1; D gene uncertain. From germline, CDR1 is DFQATT and CDR2 SNEGSKA (reference sequence). The length of the CDR3 is 11 residues. The CDR3 here is CRGDGYNEQFF. The CDR3 bases are TGCAGAGGAGACGGGTACAATGAGCAGTTCTTC.

This chain links TRBV9 with TRBJ2-3; 11 nucleotides align to TRBD2. J lost 5 bases, V lost 2 bases, and 4 bases had no gene match. CDR3 length: 15 residues. Germline V CDR1 and CDR2: SGDLS, YYNGEE. Here the CDR3 reads CASSVSGGVVDTQYF. CDR3 coding DNA: TGTGCCAGCAGCGTTAGCGGGGGGGTTGTAGATACGCAGTATTTT. Complete variable domain (other parts from reference TRBV9 and TRBJ2-3): DSGVTQTPKHLITATGQRVTLRCSPRSGDLSVYWYQQSLDQGLQFLIQYYNGEERAKGNILERFSAQQFPDLHSELNLSSLELGDSALYFCASSVSGGVVDTQYFGPGTRLTVL.

This chain links TRBV18 with TRBJ1-2; 11 bases line up with TRBD1. Germline trimming cut 8 bases from V and 7 bases from J; bases unmatched to any gene: 6. Germline CDR1 is KGHSH and CDR2 is LQKENI. The CDR3 runs to 13 residues. DNA of the CDR3: TGTGCCAGCCTACGGGACAGGGGGTCTGGCTACACCTTC. It translates to CASLRDRGSGYTF.

The CDR3 here is CASSATGQVPKEQYF. As DNA, the CDR3 is TGTGCCAGCAGTGCCACGGGACAGGTACCCAAGGAGCAGTACTTC. V usage is TRBV27 and J usage is TRBJ2-7; 8 bases match TRBD1. J was trimmed by 7 bases and V by 5 bases; bases with no gene match: 13. Germline CDR1 reads MNHEY; CDR2 reads SMNVEV (reference sequence). This CDR3 comprises 15 residues.

The gene calls are TRBV28 and TRBJ1-1; D may be TRBD1 (6 bases). The germline gives CDR1 MDHEN, CDR2 SYDVKM. V lost 6 bases and J lost 3, with 11 bases in between. The CDR3 is 13 amino acids. The CDR3 DNA reads TGTGCCAGCAGCCTTCGGACAGACACTGAAGCTTTCTTT. It codes for CASSLRTDTEAFF.

This clone has only one observation. This chain links TRBV5-4 with TRBJ2-1; the match to TRBD1 covers 7 bases. The CDR3 sequence is 15 residues long. Losses at the gene ends were 3 bases for V and 0 bases for J; bases not matched to a gene: 3. Germline-derived CDR1 and CDR2 are SGHNT and YYREEE (reference sequence). As DNA, the CDR3 is TGTGCCAGCAGCTCCACAGGGGACTCCTACAATGAGCAGTTCTTC. The encoded protein is CASSSTGDSYNEQFF.

This sequence joins TRBV7-2 and TRBJ2-7, with 8 bases matching TRBD1. V shed 8 bases and J 2 bases; nucleotides not matched to a gene: 8. The germline gives CDR1 SGHTA, CDR2 FQGNSA. The length of the CDR3 is 14 residues. CDR3 protein: CASSTTGQAYEQYF. DNA of the CDR3: TGTGCCAGCTCGACAACGGGACAGGCCTACGAGCAGTACTTC.

The rearrangement links TRBV28 to TRBJ2-4; D might be TRBD1 (6 bases). The CDR3 is made up of 15 amino acids. Germline CDR1 reads MDHEN; CDR2 reads SYDVKM. The V gene lost 7 bases and the J gene lost 4 bases, with 17 bases spanning the gap. DNA of the CDR3: TGTGCCAGCAAACCCCGGGACACATTAAAAAACATTCAGTACTTC. This translates into CASKPRDTLKNIQYF.

The genes are TRBV5-1 and TRBJ2-7; TRBD2 might be the D (6 bases). V lost 0 bases and J 3 bases, leaving 10 bases between the germline ends. This CDR3 has 14 residues. Germline values: CDR1 SGHRS, CDR2 YFSETQ. CDR3 in amino acids: CASSLGQGGYEQYF. As DNA, the CDR3 is TGCGCCAGCAGCTTGGGGCAGGGAGGCTACGAGCAGTACTTC.

The V gene is TRBV9, the J gene TRBJ1-2; tentative D call: TRBD1 (5 bases). Germline CDR1 reads SGDLS; CDR2 reads YYNGEE. Between the trimmed V and J ends, which lost 6 bases and 5 bases, there was a span of 8 bases. There are 11 residues in the CDR3. CDR3 sequence: CASTGGYGYTF. CDR3 sequence (DNA): TGTGCCAGCACCGGGGGTTATGGCTACACCTTC.

CDR3 coding DNA: TGCGCCAGCAGCTTTAGAGATGCCGGGACAGGGGTTCCGGGGGGCTACACCTTC. The encoded protein is CASSFRDAGTGVPGGYTF. The V and J genes are TRBV5-1 and TRBJ1-2, with 10 bases matching TRBD1. Germline trimming cut 2 bases from V and 8 bases from J; bases unmatched to any gene: 18. This CDR3 contains 18 residues. CDR1 is SGHRS, CDR2 YFSETQ, per germline. The full variable domain, completed using reference TRBV5-1 and TRBJ1-2, is KAGVTQTPRYLIKTRGQQVTLSCSPISGHRSVSWYQQTPGQGLQFLFEYFSETQRNKGNFPGRFSGRQFSNSRSEMNVSTLELGDSALYLCASSFRDAGTGVPGGYTFGSGTRLTVV.

The rearrangement joins TRBV7-2 to TRBJ1-1; D remains unclear. The CDR3 covers 13 residues. Germline assignment: CDR1 SGHTA and CDR2 FQGNSA. Trimming shortened V by 7 bases and J by 5 bases, and 14 bases separated the two germline ends. In DNA, the CDR3 is TGTGCCAGCAACACCCGGTGGGGAACTGAAGCTTTCTTT. Translating it yields CASNTRWGTEAFF.

Notes on this clone: The sample carries other DNA sequences with the same CDR3. The chain has TRBV7-2 and TRBJ1-1; D remains unclear. Germline CDR1 and CDR2: SGHTA and FQGNSA. Trimming pared 3 bases from V and 5 bases from J, leaving 4 bases between. This CDR3 has 11 residues. CDR3 nucleotides: TGTGCCAGCAGCTTCGAAACTGAAGCTTTCTTT. Translation gives CASSFETEAFF.

The CDR3 region is CASSLGGGPWEQYF. The CDR3 DNA follows: TGTGCCAGCAGCTTAGGCGGGGGGCCGTGGGAGCAGTACTTC. This rearrangement joins TRBV11-2 to TRBJ2-7; 8 bases are a match to TRBD2. This CDR3 region has 14 residues. The germline V gene encodes CDR1 SGHAT and CDR2 FQNNGV. V shed 1 base, J shed 7 bases, and the junction held 6 bases outside the gene matches.

The chain has TRBV5-4 and TRBJ2-1, with 8 bases matching TRBD2. The germline V gene has CDR1 SGHNT and CDR2 YYREEE (reference sequence). The CDR3 extends over 15 amino acids. Germline trimming cut 1 base from V and 9 bases from J; bases unmatched to any gene: 9. Here the CDR3 DNA reads TGTGCCAGCAGCTTGAGGCGGGGGGTCCTCGGTGAGCAGTTCTTC. This gives the protein CASSLRRGVLGEQFF.

The CDR3 protein is CASSFWEQVNSPLHF. The CDR3 bases are TGTGCCAGCAGTTTTTGGGAACAGGTGAATTCACCCCTCCACTTT. This chain joins TRBV28 and TRBJ1-6; the D gene is possibly TRBD1 (5 bases). There are 15 residues in the CDR3. V was trimmed by 3 bases and J by 7 bases, leaving 13 bases between them. CDR1 and CDR2 from the germline V gene are MDHEN and SYDVKM.